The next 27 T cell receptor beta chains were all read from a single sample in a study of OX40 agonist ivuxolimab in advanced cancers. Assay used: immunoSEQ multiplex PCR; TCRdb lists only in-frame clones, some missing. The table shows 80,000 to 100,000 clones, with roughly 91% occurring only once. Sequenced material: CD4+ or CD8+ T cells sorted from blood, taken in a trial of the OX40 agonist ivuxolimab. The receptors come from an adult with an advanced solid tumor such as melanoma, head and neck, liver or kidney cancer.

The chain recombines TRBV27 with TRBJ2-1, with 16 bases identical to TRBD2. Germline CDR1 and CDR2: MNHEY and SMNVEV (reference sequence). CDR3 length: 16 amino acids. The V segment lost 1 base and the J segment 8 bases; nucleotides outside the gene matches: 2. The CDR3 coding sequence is TGTGCCAGCAGTTTATTTGGGACTAGCGGGAGGGATGAGCAGTTCTTC. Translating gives CASSLFGTSGRDEQFF.

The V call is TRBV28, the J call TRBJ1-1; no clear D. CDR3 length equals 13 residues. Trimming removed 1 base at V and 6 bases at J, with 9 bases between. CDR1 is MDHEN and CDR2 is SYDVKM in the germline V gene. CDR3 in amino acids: CASSLYAGPEAFF. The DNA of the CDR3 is TGTGCCAGCAGTTTATATGCGGGCCCTGAAGCTTTCTTT. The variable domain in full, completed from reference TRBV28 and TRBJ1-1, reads DVKVTQSSRYLVKRTGEKVFLECVQDMDHENMFWYRQDPGLGLRLIYFSYDVKMKEKGDIPEGYSVSREKKERFSLILESASTNQTSMYLCASSLYAGPEAFFGQGTRLTVV.

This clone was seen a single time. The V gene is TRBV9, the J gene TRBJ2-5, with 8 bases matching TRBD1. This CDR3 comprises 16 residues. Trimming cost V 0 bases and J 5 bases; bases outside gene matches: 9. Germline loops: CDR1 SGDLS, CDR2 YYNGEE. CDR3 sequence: CASSVGQGPRMETQYF. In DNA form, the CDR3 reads TGTGCCAGCAGCGTAGGACAGGGGCCGCGTATGGAGACCCAGTACTTC.

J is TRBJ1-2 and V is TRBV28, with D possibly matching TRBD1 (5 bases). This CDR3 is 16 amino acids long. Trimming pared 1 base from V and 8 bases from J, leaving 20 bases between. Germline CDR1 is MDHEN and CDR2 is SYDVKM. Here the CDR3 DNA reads TGTGCCAGCAGTTTATATTCGACAGAACACTCCGCGGGCTACACCTTC. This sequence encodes CASSLYSTEHSAGYTF.

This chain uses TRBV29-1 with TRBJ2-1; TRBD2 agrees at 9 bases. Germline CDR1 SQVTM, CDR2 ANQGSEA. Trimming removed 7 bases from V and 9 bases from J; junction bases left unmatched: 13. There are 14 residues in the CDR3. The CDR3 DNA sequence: TGCAGCGCAAGGTTAGCGGGAGTAAGTGGTGAGCAGTTCTTC. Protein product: CSARLAGVSGEQFF.

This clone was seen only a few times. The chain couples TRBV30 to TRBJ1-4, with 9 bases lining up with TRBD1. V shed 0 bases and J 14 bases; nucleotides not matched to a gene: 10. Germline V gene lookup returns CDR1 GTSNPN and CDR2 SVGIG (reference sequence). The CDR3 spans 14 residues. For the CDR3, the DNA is TGTGCCTGGAGTGTAGGGACAGGGTCCGGAGGGCTGTTTTTT. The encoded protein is CAWSVGTGSGGLFF.

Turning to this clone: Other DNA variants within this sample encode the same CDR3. The CDR3 protein is CASSPQGGPYEQYF. As DNA, the CDR3 is TGTGCCAGCAGCCCCCAAGGGGGCCCCTACGAGCAGTACTTC. The chain joins TRBV7-2 to TRBJ2-7; 7 bases fit TRBD1. There are 14 residues in the CDR3. Germline V gene data show CDR1 as SGHTA and CDR2 as FQGNSA. J gave up 2 bases and V 5 bases, and 6 bases lay outside the gene matches.

The DNA for the CDR3 is TGTGCCAGCAGCCGTAGCGGGAGGGACTACAATGAGCAGTTCTTC. Amino acids: CASSRSGRDYNEQFF. This chain connects TRBV27 to TRBJ2-1; TRBD2 aligns across 11 bases. This CDR3 spans 15 amino acids. Unmatched junction bases numbered 4, after V lost 6 bases and J lost 3 bases. Looked up from germline, CDR1 is MNHEY and CDR2 is SMNVEV (reference sequence).

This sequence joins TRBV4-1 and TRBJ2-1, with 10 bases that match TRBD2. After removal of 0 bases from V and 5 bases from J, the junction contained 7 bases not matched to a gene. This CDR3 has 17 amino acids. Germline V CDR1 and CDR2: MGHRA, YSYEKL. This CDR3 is CASSQEFLAGAHNEQFF. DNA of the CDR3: TGCGCCAGCAGCCAAGAATTTCTAGCGGGGGCTCACAATGAGCAGTTCTTC.

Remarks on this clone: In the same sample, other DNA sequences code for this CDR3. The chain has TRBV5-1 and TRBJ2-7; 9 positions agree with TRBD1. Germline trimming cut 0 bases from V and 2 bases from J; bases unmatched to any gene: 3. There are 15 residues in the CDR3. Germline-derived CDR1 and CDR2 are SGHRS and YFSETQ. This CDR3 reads CASSLGTGEAYEQYF. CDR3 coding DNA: TGCGCCAGCAGCTTGGGGACAGGGGAGGCCTACGAGCAGTACTTC.

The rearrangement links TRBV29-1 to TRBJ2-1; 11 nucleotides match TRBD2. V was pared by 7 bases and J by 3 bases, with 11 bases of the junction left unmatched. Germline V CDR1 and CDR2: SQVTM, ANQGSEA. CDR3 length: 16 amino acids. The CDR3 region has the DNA TGCAGCGCGGACGGGGCTAGCGGGAGGAACTACAATGAGCAGTTCTTC. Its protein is CSADGASGRNYNEQFF.

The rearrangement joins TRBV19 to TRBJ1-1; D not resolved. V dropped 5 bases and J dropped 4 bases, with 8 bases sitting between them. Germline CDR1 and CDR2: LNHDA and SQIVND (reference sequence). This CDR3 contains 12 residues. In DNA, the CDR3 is TGTGCCAGTAGTCAGGAGGTCACTGAAGCTTTCTTT. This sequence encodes CASSQEVTEAFF.

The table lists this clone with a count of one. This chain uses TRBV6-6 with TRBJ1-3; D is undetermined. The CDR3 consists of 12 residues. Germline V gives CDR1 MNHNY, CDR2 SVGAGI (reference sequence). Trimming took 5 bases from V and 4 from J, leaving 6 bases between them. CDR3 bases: TGTGCCAGCAGTAGTACGGGAAACACCATATATTTT. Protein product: CASSSTGNTIYF.

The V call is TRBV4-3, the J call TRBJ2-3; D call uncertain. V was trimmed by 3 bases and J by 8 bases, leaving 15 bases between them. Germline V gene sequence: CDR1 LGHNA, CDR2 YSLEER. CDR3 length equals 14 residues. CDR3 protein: CASSQGYSSGTQYF. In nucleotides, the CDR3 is TGCGCCAGCAGCCAGGGATATAGTTCGGGTACGCAGTATTTT.

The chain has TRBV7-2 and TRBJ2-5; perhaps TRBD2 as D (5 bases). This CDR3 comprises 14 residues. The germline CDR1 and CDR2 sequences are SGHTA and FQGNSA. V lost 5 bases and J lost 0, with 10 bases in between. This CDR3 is CASSPRRDQETQYF. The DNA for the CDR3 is TGTGCCAGCAGCCCTCGGCGGGACCAAGAGACCCAGTACTTC.

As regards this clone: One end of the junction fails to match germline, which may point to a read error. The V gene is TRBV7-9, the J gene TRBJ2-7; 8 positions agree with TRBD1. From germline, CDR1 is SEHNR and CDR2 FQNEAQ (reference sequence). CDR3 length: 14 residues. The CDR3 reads CASSLADRAYEQYF. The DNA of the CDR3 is TGTGCCAGCAGTTTAGCGGACAGGGCCTACGAGCAGTACTTC.

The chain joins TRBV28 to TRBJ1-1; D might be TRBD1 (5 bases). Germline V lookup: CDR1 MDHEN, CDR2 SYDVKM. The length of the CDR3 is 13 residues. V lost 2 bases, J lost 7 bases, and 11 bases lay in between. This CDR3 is CASSLSEGIEAFF. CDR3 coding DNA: TGTGCCAGCAGTTTAAGTGAGGGGATTGAAGCTTTCTTT.

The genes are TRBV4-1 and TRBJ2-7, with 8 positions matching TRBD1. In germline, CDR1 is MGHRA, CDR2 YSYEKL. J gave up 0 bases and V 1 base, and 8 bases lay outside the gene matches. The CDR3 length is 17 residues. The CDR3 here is CASSQGAGGPSSYEQYF. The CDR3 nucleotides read TGCGCCAGCAGCCAAGGGGCAGGGGGCCCAAGCTCCTACGAGCAGTACTTC.

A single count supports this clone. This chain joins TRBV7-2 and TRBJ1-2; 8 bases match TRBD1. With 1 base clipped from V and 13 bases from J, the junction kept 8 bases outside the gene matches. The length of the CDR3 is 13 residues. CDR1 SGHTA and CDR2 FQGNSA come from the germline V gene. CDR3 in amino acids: CASSLDRTGSITF. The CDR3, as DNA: TGTGCCAGCAGCTTAGACCGGACAGGGTCGATCACCTTC.

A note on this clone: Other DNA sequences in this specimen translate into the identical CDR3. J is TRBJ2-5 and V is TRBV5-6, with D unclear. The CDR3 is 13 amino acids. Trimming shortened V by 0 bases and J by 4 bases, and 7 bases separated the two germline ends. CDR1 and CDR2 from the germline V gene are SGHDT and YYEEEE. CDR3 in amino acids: CASSLGIAETQYF. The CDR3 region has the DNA TGTGCCAGCAGCTTGGGGATCGCAGAGACCCAGTACTTC.

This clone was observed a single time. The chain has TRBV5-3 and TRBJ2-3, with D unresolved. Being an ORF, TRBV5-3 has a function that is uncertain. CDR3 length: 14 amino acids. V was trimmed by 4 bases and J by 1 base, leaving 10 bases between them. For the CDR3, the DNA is TGTGCCAGAAGCCAGGAAACCTGCACAGATACGCAGTATTTT. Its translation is CARSQETCTDTQYF.

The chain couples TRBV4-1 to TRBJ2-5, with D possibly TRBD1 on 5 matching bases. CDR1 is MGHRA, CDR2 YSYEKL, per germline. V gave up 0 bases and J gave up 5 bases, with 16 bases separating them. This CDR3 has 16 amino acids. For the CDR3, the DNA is TGCGCCAGCAGCCAAGATCAGAGGAAGGGGTGGGAGACCCAGTACTTC. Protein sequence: CASSQDQRKGWETQYF.

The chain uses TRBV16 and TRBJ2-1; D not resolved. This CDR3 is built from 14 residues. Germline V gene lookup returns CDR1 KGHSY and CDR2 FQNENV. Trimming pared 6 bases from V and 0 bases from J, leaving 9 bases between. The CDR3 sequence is CASSSAVSYNEQFF. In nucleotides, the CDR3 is TGTGCCAGCAGTTCCGCGGTCTCCTACAATGAGCAGTTCTTC.

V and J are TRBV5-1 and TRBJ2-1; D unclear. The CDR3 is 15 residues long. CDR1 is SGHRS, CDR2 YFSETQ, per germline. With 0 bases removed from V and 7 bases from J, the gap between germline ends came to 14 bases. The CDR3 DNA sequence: TGCGCCAGCAGCTTGGCCGTGGGCGAATGGAATGAGCAGTTCTTC. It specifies CASSLAVGEWNEQFF.

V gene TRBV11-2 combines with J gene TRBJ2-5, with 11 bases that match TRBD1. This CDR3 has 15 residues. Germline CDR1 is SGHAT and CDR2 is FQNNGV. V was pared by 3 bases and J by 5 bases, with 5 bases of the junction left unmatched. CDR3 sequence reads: CASSLRTGGGETQYF. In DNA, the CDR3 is TGTGCCAGCAGCTTGCGGACAGGGGGCGGTGAGACCCAGTACTTC.

CDR3 residues: CASSPTGTYYNEQFF. CDR3 nucleotides: TGTGCCAGCAGCCCTACCGGGACTTACTACAATGAGCAGTTCTTC. This rearrangement joins TRBV7-3 to TRBJ2-1, with a possible D match to TRBD2 (6 bases). The germline gives CDR1 SGHTA, CDR2 FQGTGA. The CDR3 extends over 15 amino acids. Trimming stripped 5 bases from V and 3 bases from J, with 14 bases between.

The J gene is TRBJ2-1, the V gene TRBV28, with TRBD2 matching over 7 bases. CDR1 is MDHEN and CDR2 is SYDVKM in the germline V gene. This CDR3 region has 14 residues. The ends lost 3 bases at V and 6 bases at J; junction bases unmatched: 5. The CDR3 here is CASSFWGEGNEQFF. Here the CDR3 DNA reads TGTGCCAGCAGTTTCTGGGGGGAGGGCAATGAGCAGTTCTTC.